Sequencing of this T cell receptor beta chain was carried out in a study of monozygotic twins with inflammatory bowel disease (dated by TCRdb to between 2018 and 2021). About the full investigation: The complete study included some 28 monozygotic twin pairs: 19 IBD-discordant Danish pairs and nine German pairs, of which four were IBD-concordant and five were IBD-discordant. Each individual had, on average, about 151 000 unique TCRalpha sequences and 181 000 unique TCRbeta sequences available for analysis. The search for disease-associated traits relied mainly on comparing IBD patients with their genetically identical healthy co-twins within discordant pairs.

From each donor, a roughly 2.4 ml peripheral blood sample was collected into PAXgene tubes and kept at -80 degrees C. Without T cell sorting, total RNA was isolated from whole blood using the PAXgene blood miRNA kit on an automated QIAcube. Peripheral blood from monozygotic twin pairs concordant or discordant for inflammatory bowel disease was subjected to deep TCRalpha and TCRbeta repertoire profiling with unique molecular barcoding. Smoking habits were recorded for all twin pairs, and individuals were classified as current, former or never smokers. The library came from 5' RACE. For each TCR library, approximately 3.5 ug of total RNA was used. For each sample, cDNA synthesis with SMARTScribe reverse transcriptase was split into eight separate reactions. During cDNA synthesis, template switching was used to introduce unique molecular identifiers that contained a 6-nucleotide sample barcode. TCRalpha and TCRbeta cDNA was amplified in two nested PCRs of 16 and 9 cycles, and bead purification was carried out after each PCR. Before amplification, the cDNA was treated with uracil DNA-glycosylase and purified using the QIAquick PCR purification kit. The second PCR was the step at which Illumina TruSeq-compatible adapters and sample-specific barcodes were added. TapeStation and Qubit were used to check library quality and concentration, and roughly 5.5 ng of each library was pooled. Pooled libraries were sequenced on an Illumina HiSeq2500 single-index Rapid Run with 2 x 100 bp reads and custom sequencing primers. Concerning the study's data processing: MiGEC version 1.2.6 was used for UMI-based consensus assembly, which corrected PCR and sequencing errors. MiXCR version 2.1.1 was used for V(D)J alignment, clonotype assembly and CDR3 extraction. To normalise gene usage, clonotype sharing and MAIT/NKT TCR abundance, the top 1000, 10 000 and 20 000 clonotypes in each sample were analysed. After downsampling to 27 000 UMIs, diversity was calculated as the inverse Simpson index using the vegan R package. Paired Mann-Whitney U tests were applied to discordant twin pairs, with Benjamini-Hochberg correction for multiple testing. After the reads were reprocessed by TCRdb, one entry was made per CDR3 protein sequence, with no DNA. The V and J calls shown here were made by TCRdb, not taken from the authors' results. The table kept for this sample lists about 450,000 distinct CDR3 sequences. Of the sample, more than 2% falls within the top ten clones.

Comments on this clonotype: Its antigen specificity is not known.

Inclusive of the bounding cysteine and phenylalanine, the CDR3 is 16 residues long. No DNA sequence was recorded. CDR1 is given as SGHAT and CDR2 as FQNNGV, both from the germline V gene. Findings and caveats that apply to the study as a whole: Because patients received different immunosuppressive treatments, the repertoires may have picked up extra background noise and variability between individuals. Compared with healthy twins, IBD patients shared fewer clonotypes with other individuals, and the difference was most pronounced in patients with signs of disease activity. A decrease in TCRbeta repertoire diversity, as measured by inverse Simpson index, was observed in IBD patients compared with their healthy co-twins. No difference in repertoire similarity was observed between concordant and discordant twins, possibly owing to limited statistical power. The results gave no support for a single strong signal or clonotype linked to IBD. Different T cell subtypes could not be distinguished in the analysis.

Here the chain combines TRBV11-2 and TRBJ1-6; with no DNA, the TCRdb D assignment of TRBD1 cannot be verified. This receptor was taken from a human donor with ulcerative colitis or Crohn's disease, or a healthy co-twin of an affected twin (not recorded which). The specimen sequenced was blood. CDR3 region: CASSPRQGDYNSPLHF.